This T cell receptor (beta chain) was found in a study of T cell responses to AZD1222 COVID-19 vaccine. Germline loops: CDR1 DFQATT, CDR2 SNEGSKA (reference sequence). Germline trimming cut 3 bases from V and 7 bases from J; bases unmatched to any gene: 10. The CDR3 is 15 amino acids. With respect to this clone: Its antigen is currently unknown.

Measured with immunoSEQ multiplex PCR; TCRdb has only the in-frame clones, and not every one. The data show some 96,000 clones, about 87% seen once. General study results and limits: Reportedly, close to half of spike-specific TCRs are directed against unmutated variant regions. Donors were mostly white British, more females; clonal diversity possibly underestimated.

Here the sequenced sample was peripheral blood, taken on day 0 of AZD1222 vaccination. The J gene is TRBJ2-7, the V gene TRBV20-1; 12 nucleotides line up with TRBD2. This clonotype was sampled from an adult in good health. CDR3 region: CSASLLAGGEGEQYF. The CDR3 DNA follows: TGCAGTGCTAGTTTACTAGCGGGGGGTGAGGGGGAGCAGTACTTC.